Sequencing of this T cell receptor (beta chain) was carried out in a study of neoadjuvant anti-PD-1 for oral cavity cancer (dated by TCRdb to about 2021). Background for the entire study: Before curative-intent surgical resection, most patients were given three to four biweekly doses of nivolumab at 3 mg/kg. A fourth nivolumab dose was given around day 43 to patients without progression, and definitive surgical resection was performed in those patients on days 50-56. Under RECIST 1.1, patients with complete response, partial response or stable disease were classed as responders, and patients with progression were classed as non-responders. The parent correlative cohort included approximately twelve patients, with an approximately 30% response rate. Study-wide findings and limitations: Higher pretreatment blood Treg/Th17 ratios correlated with both higher pretreatment blood TCRbeta clonality and lower post-treatment tumor TCRbeta clonality. TCR analyses included only a few patients per response group, and the authors called for larger cohorts for validation. Within PBMCs, T cell clonality (Gini index) was significantly higher in non-responders than responders after neoadjuvant nivolumab.

A word on this clone: Its antigen is not yet known. Within one base of it there is no much larger clone, and no base qualities were kept.

The CDR1 and CDR2 encoded by the germline V gene are SGHTA and FQGNSA. Inclusive of the bounding cysteine and phenylalanine, the CDR3 is 14 residues long. Only the CDR3 DNA stays, 42 bases, in frame from base 1. Trimmed from V: 1 base; trimmed from J: 6 bases; junction bases lacking a gene match: 0. What this sample's time point label stands for: before neoadjuvant nivolumab. None of the patients had received prior systemic or radiation treatment, and all were newly diagnosed with stage II-IVA oral cavity squamous cell carcinoma. The cohort consisted of patients with HPV-negative, locally advanced oral cavity squamous cell carcinoma. No culture maintenance or expansion was done, as the peripheral blood mononuclear cells went straight to analysis. Samples came from a longitudinal correlative study of a single-arm phase II trial of neoadjuvant nivolumab in oral cavity squamous cell carcinoma. Subject-matched pre- and post-treatment PBMCs and tumors from three responders and three non-responders were subjected to genomic DNA-based TCRbeta sequencing. Peripheral blood mononuclear cells were collected before nivolumab treatment and were collected again after treatment, at the time of surgery. The Maxwell RSC DNA from Cells kit was used to extract genomic DNA from PBMCs.

For deep sequencing of PBMC libraries, mostly 400 to 550 ng of input genomic DNA was used, and six replicates were run per sample. TCRbeta libraries were prepared with the immunoSEQ hsTCRbeta kit according to the manufacturer's instructions. An Illumina NovaSeq 6000 S4 flow cell was used to sequence the final libraries, which had first been combined to 3 nM. The paper's processing steps were these. The immunoSEQ Analyzer was used for raw data preprocessing and quality control. The analysis was restricted to productive rearrangements, with each unique CDR3 amino acid sequence defining a clonotype. Repertoire clonality was estimated as the Gini-Simpson index, which was computed with the R package tcR. Gini indices were compared with Student's t test, and associations with tumor size change were assessed by Pearson correlation. In TCRdb, the immuneACCESS table is reduced to in-frame sequences with V and J assigned. These tables do not hold every clone; where another copy was compared, an unresolved V gene accounts for under half, and the others remain unexplained. The V and J calls and the clone size are those of that table, but D and trimming were determined from the DNA. For this sample there are 17,000 or so clones; around two thirds appear just once. The ten largest account for approximately 2.6% of the sample.

The clonotype originates from a person aged 40 to 85 with oral cavity squamous cell carcinoma. The sequences come from PBMCs, collected before nivolumab (anti-PD-1) treatment. The sequence joins TRBV7-2 to TRBJ2-2, and 9 junction bases match TRBD1. The nucleotide sequence reads TGTGCCAGCAGCTTAGGACAGGGGGCCGGGGAGCTGTTTTTT. Its coded protein is CASSLGQGAGELFF.